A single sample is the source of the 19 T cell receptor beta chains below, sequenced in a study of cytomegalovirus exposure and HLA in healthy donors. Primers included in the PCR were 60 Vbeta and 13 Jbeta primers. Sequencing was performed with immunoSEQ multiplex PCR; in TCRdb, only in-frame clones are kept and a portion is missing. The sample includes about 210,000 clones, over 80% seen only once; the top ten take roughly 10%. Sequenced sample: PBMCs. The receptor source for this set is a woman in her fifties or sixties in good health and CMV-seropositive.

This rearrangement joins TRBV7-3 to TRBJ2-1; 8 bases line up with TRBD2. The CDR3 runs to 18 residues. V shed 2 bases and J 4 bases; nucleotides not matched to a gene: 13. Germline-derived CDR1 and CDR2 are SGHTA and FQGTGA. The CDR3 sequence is CASSLSGGVQREYNEQFF. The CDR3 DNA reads TGTGCCAGCAGCTTATCGGGGGGGGTCCAGCGGGAATACAATGAGCAGTTCTTC.

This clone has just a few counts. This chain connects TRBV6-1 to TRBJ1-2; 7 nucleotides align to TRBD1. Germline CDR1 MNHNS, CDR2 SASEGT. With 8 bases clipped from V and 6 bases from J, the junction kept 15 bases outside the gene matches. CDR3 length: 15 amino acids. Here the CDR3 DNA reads TGTGCCAGCGCGGAACGACAGGGATTAGGCGATGGCTACACCTTC. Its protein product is CASAERQGLGDGYTF.

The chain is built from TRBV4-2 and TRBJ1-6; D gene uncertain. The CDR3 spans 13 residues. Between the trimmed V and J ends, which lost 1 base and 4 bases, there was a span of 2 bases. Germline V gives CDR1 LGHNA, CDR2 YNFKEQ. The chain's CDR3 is CASSQAYNSPLHF. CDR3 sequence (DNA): TGTGCCAGCAGCCAAGCGTATAATTCACCCCTCCACTTT.

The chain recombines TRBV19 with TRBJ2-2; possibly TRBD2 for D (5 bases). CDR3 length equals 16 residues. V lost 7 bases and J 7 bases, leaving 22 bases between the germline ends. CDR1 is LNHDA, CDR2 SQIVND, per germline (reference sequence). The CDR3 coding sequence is TGTGCCAGTACCTCTCCGAGCCGGGTAGGAGGCGGGGAGCTGTTTTTT. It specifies CASTSPSRVGGGELFF.

The CDR3 nucleotides are TGCGCCAGCAGCCAAACAGGGGGTGGCACAGATACGCAGTATTTT. The encoded protein is CASSQTGGGTDTQYF. The rearrangement links TRBV4-1 to TRBJ2-3, with TRBD1 identical over 8 bases. With V trimmed by 2 bases and J by 1 base, 2 bases remained unmatched. Germline V gene lookup returns CDR1 MGHRA and CDR2 YSYEKL. The CDR3 length is 15 residues.

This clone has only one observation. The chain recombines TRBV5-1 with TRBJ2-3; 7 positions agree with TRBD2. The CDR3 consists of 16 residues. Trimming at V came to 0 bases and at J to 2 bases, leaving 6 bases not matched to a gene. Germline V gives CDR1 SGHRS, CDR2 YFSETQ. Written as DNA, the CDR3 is TGCGCCAGCAGCTTGGGCCCCGGGACTAACACAGATACGCAGTATTTT. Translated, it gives CASSLGPGTNTDTQYF.

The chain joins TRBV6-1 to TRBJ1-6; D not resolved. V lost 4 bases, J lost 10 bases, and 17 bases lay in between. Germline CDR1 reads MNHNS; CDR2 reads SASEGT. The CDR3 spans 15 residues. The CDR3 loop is CASSALREGESPLHF. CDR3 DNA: TGTGCCAGCAGTGCCCTCCGAGAGGGAGAGTCACCCCTCCACTTT.

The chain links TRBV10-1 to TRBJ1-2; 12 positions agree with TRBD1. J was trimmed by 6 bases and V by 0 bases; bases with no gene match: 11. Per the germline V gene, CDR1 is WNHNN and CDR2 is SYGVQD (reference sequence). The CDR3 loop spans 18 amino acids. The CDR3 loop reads CASSESKGTGGSLDGYTF. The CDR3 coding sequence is TGCGCCAGCAGTGAGTCGAAAGGGACAGGGGGCTCCTTGGATGGCTACACCTTC.

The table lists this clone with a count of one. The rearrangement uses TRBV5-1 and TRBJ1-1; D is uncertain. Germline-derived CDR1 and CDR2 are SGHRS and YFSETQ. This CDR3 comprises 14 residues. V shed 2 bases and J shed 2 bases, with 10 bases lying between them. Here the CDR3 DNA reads TGCGCCAGCAGCTTACTAACTGGAAACACTGAAGCTTTCTTT. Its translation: CASSLLTGNTEAFF.

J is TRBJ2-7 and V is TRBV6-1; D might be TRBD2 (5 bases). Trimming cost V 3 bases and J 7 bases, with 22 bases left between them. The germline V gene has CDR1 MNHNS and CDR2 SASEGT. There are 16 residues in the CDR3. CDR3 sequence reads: CASSDRWYRPSGEQYF. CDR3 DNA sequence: TGTGCCAGCAGTGACCGCTGGTACAGACCTTCGGGGGAGCAGTACTTC.

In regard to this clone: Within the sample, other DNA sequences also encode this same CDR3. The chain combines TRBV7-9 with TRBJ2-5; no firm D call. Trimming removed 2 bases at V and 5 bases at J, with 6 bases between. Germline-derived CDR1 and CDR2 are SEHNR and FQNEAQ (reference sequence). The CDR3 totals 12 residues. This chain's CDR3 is CASSLLSETQYF. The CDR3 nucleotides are TGTGCCAGCAGCTTACTTTCCGAGACCCAGTACTTC. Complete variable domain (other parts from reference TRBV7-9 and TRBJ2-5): DTGVSQNPRHKITKRGQNVTFRCDPISEHNRLYWYRQTLGQGPEFLTYFQNEAQLEKSRLLSDRFSAERPKGSFSTLEIQRTEQGDSAMYLCASSLLSETQYFGPGTRLLVL.

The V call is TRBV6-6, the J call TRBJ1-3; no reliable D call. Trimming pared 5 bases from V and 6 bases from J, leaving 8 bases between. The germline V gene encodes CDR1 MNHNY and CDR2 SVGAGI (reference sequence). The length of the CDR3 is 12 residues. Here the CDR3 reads CASSGGENTIYF. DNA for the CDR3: TGTGCCAGCAGTGGAGGCGAAAACACCATATATTTT.

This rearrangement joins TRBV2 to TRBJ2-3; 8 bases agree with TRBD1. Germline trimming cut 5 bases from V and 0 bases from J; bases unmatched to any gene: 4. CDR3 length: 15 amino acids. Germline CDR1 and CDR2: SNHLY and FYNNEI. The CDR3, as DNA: TGTGCCAGCAGTACAACAGGGGGAAGCACAGATACGCAGTATTTT. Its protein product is CASSTTGGSTDTQYF.

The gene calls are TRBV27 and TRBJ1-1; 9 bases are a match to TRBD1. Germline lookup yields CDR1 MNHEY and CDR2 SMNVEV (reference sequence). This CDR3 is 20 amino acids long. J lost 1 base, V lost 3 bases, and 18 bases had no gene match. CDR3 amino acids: CASSFNRDRVQSGKNTEAFF. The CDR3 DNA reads TGTGCCAGCAGTTTTAACCGGGACAGGGTTCAAAGTGGGAAGAACACTGAAGCTTTCTTT.

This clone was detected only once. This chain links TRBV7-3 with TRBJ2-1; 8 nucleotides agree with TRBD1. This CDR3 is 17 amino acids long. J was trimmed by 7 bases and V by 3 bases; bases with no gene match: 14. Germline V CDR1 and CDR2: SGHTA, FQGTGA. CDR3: CASSLWAGGRGTNEQFF. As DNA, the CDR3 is TGTGCCAGCAGCTTGTGGGCAGGGGGCCGGGGAACGAATGAGCAGTTCTTC. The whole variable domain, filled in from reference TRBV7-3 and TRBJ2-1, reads GAGVSQTPSNKVTEKGKYVELRCDPISGHTALYWYRQSLGQGPEFLIYFQGTGAADDSGLPNDRFFAVRPEGSVSTLKIQRTERGDSAVYLCASSLWAGGRGTNEQFFGPGTRLTVL.

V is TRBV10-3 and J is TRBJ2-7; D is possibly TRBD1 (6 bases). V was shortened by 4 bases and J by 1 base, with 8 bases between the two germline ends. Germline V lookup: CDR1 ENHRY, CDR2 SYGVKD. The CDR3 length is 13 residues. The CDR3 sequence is CAISGTASYEQYF. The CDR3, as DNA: TGTGCCATCAGTGGGACAGCTTCCTACGAGCAGTACTTC.

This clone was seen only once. CDR3 bases: TGTGCCAGCTCACCACTGGGACAGGGGAATGAAAAACTGTTTTTT. Translated: CASSPLGQGNEKLFF. The rearrangement joins TRBV18 to TRBJ1-4; 10 nucleotides align to TRBD1. V lost 1 base and J lost 5; bases outside the gene matches: 1. This CDR3 contains 15 residues. Germline V gene data show CDR1 as KGHSH and CDR2 as LQKENI.

CDR3 coding DNA: TGTGCCAGTAGTATTGGGAGGTCGGGAGGCGACACCTTC. Its translation: CASSIGRSGGDTF. The genes are TRBV19 and TRBJ1-2, with D unresolved. CDR3 length: 13 residues. CDR1 LNHDA and CDR2 SQIVND come from the germline V gene (reference sequence). V was trimmed by 3 bases and J by 12 bases, leaving 17 bases between them.

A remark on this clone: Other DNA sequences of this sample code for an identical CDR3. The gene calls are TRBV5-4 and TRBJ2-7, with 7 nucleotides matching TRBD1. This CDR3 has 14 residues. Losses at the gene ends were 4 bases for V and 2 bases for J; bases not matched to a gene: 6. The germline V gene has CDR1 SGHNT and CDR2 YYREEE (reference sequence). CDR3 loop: CASSLGQATYEQYF. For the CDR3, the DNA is TGTGCCAGCAGCCTCGGACAGGCCACCTACGAGCAGTACTTC.